The entry below describes one T cell receptor beta chain. This clone was detected once. There is no known antigen for this receptor. Per-nucleotide qualities are absent, and no much larger clonotype sits a single base away. The library was produced with the immunoSEQ multiplex PCR assay. Approximately 100,000 TCR templates per sample were assayed on the deep sequencing platform. Genomic DNA extracted from sorted T cells was used for TCRbeta CDR3 sequencing. As for the authors' bioinformatics: The R programming language was used for clonal analysis of the TCRbeta CDR3 data. Alloreactive CD4+ and CD8+ clones were defined by comparing unstimulated samples with post-reaction CFSE-low samples. Alloreactive CD4+ clones were assigned to regulatory or non-regulatory origin by matching sequences to sorted unstimulated Treg and non-Treg repertoires. In its TCRdb copy, this immuneACCESS table keeps in-frame sequences only and misses some clones. Where compared with another copy, unresolved V genes explain less than half of these, and the others have no known cause. V and J calls and clone size come straight from that table; D and trimming were deduced from the DNA. This sample comprises about 100,000 clones, 75% to 95% of them detected only once. About 2.6% of the sample is held by the ten biggest clonotypes.

Sorted unstimulated T cells and proliferating T cells recovered from mixed lymphocyte reactions underwent TCRbeta CDR3 sequencing. Fresh whole blood from about eleven HLA-typed healthy donors served as the source for isolating PBMCs. The data stem from a study of siplizumab effects on memory and regulatory T cells (dated by TCRdb to between 2018 and 2021). Regarding the study in general: The study looked at the effect of siplizumab, an anti-CD2 antibody, on alloreactive T-cell subsets in allogeneic mixed lymphocyte reactions made from human PBMCs.

The CDR3 contains 14 residues, cysteine and phenylalanine counted. Of the read, only the CDR3 DNA is kept; its 42 bases are in frame from base 1. V lost 6 bases and J lost 8 bases, and the count of bases not matched to a germline gene is 11. From the germline V gene (reference sequence), CDR1 is LNHDA and CDR2 is SQIVND. Overall results and qualifications from the work: Greater diversity appeared to be present in unstimulated naive T cells than in memory T cells, and a substantial contribution to the alloresponse seemed to be made by naive cells. Siplizumab significantly lowered the cumulative frequency of alloreactive sequences that could be traced to unstimulated CD4+ memory T cells. A naive or memory phenotype could not be assigned to roughly 75-96% of proliferating CD4+ or CD8+ clones. Among mappable alloreactive CD4+ clones, an average Treg-derived fraction of over 60% was observed with siplizumab, compared with about 25% in control reactions. Sequences below about 10^-5 frequency were poorly captured, so only a minor fraction of alloreactive clones could be mapped to unstimulated subsets. The suppressive function of proliferating Tregs from siplizumab cultures was not functionally confirmed.

The TCR originated in a human donor in good health. Some clones in this sample may be carry-over from other donors' samples. Sequenced material: CD4+ T cells sorted from blood. The rearranged chain carries TRBV19 and TRBJ1-2, and TRBD1 aligns with 8 junction nucleotides. At the DNA level, the sequence is TGTGCCAGTAGAAAACCTGGACAGGGTGAAGGCTACACCTTC. It is translated as CASRKPGQGEGYTF. The full variable domain, completed from the reference TRBV19 and TRBJ1-2 proteins outside the CDR3, reads DGGITQSPKYLFRKEGQNVTLSCEQNLNHDAMYWYRQDPGQGLRLIYYSQIVNDFQKGDIAEGYSVSREKKESFPLTVTSAQKNPTAFYLCASRKPGQGEGYTFGSGTRLTVV.